These T cell receptor beta chains were read from a single sample in a study of T cells after posttransplantation cyclophosphamide. TCRdb keeps only in-frame clones here, not all; method: immunoSEQ multiplex PCR. The sample has about 28,000 clones; approximately 90% are singletons. Sequencing input: PBMCs. These receptors were obtained from a man aged 45 to 65. CDR3s include the opening cysteine and the closing phenylalanine or tryptophan. D genes are given only for firm matches. Expanded clones get a size class; other rows say once, few or many, or leave the size out.

D gene	clone size	V gene	CDR3 length	J gene	CDR3 DNA	CDR3 protein
.	.	TRBV7-8	15	TRBJ2-1	TGTGCCAGCAGCTTAGGCACCAGCTCCTACAATGAGCAGTTCTTC	CASSLGTSSYNEQFF
.	.	TRBV5-1	14	TRBJ2-5	TGCGCCAGCAATACTCCGGGAGCGCAAGAGACCCAGTACTTC	CASNTPGAQETQYF
.	.	TRBV19	10	TRBJ2-5	TGTGCCGCGGGGCGCGAGACCCAGTACTTC	CAAGRETQYF
.	.	TRBV14	14	TRBJ2-7	TGTGCCAGCACCCCTTACGCGGTTGAAGGCGAGCAGTACTTC	CASTPYAVEGEQYF
TRBD1	once	TRBV6-5	15	TRBJ1-4	TGTGCCAGCAGTTACTCGATCCAGGGGGAGGAAAAACTGTTTTTT	CASSYSIQGEEKLFF
.	.	TRBV7-9	16	TRBJ2-4	TGTGCCAGCAGCTTAGCTGGGGACTTGGTCAAAAACATTCAGTACTTC	CASSLAGDLVKNIQYF
.	.	TRBV29-1	12	TRBJ2-7	TGCAGCGTTGCCCAAGCAACCTACGAGCAGTACTTC	CSVAQATYEQYF
.	.	TRBV19	16	TRBJ2-6	TGTGCCAGTAGTAGCCGACTTCTCTCTGGGGCCAACGTCCTGACTTTC	CASSSRLLSGANVLTF
.	.	TRBV12-5	13	TRBJ2-7	TGTGCTAGTGGTCGAGGGTACTCCTACGAGCAGTACTTC	CASGRGYSYEQYF
TRBD1	.	TRBV27	15	TRBJ2-2	TGTGCCAGCAGTACCTCCGGGACAGTGACCGGGGAGCTGTTTTTT	CASSTSGTVTGELFF
TRBD1	.	TRBV29-1	12	TRBJ2-1	TGCAGCGGACTACAGGGGGCAGGGGAGCAGTTCTTC	CSGLQGAGEQFF
.	few	TRBV19	14	TRBJ1-3	TGTGCCAGTCACTTAGGGGATTCTGGAAACACCATATATTTT	CASHLGDSGNTIYF
.	.	TRBV7-9	12	TRBJ1-3	TGTGCCAGCGGCACCCTGGGAAACACCATATATTTT	CASGTLGNTIYF
TRBD1	.	TRBV5-1	14	TRBJ1-1	TGCGCCAGCAGCTTGACAGGGGAGAGGACTGAAGCTTTCTTT	CASSLTGERTEAFF
.	.	TRBV6-5	13	TRBJ2-7	TGTGCCAGCAGTCCCGGGGTCAGACTCGAGCAGTACTTC	CASSPGVRLEQYF
.	.	TRBV9	15	TRBJ2-5	TGTGCCAGCAGCCCTGGGGGGTCGGAGGGGGAGACCCAGTACTTC	CASSPGGSEGETQYF
TRBD1	.	TRBV30	14	TRBJ1-1	TGTGCCTGGAGCCGAGACAGGGGGCTAGGTGAAGCTTTCTTT	CAWSRDRGLGEAFF
TRBD2	.	TRBV11-2	16	TRBJ2-3	TGTGCCAGCAGCTCATGGACTAGCGGGAGCACAGATACGCAGTATTTT	CASSSWTSGSTDTQYF
TRBD2	.	TRBV18	16	TRBJ2-2	TGTGCCAGCTCACCAACTAGCGGGGGCTACACCGGGGAGCTGTTTTTT	CASSPTSGGYTGELFF
TRBD2	.	TRBV29-1	14	TRBJ2-1	TGCAGCGGTTCCCTAGCGGTCGACGTCGGGGAGCAGTTCTTC	CSGSLAVDVGEQFF
TRBD1	.	TRBV6-1	13	TRBJ1-5	TGTGCCAGTAGCGGGACAGTTAATCAGCCCCAGCATTTT	CASSGTVNQPQHF
.	.	TRBV11-3	15	TRBJ2-2	TGTGCCAGCAGCTTAGTTGCGGGCTCCGGCGGGGAGCTGTTTTTT	CASSLVAGSGGELFF
TRBD1	.	TRBV29-1	14	TRBJ2-1	TGCAGCGCTGGGGACAGGGAAGAGTACAATGAGCAGTTCTTC	CSAGDREEYNEQFF
.	.	TRBV27	14	TRBJ2-1	TGTGCCAGCAGGAATACAGGAATAGTGCATGAGCAGTTCTTC	CASRNTGIVHEQFF
.	.	TRBV2	13	TRBJ1-5	TGTGCCAGCAGTGTTAACACATATCAGCCCCAGCATTTT	CASSVNTYQPQHF
TRBD1	.	TRBV4-3	17	TRBJ1-2	TGCGCCAGCAGCCAAGAAACGACCCACAGGGGCACCTATGGCTACACCTTC	CASSQETTHRGTYGYTF
TRBD2	once	TRBV7-9	15	TRBJ2-5	TGTGCCAGCAGCACCCGCGGGGGAATAAGAGAGACCCAGTACTTC	CASSTRGGIRETQYF
TRBD1	.	TRBV25-1	13	TRBJ2-7	TGTGCCAGCAGCTTTACAGGGGTGAACGAGCAGTACTTC	CASSFTGVNEQYF
.	few	TRBV30	13	TRBJ1-2	TGTGCCTGGAGTCACGGCCAGACATATGGCTACACCTTC	CAWSHGQTYGYTF
.	.	TRBV11-2	12	TRBJ2-7	TGTGCCAGCAGCTTAGAGCAGGGAAGGCCGTACTTC	CASSLEQGRPYF
.	.	TRBV2	12	TRBJ1-1	TGTGCCAGCAGCCAGGACTTTAGCCGCGCTTTCTTT	CASSQDFSRAFF
.	.	TRBV14	13	TRBJ1-6	TGTGCCAGCAGACGGACAGAAGATTCACCCCTCCACTTT	CASRRTEDSPLHF
TRBD1	few	TRBV19	15	TRBJ1-5	TGTGCCAGTAGTCCATACAGGGGTTCTGTCCAGCCCCAGCATTTT	CASSPYRGSVQPQHF
.	few	TRBV7-3	13	TRBJ2-2	TGTGCCAGCAGCCCCTTTGGGGCCACTAAGCTGTTTTTT	CASSPFGATKLFF
.	.	TRBV6-1	12	TRBJ2-7	TGTGCCAGCAGTGAAATCAGGTACGAGCAGTACTTC	CASSEIRYEQYF
.	.	TRBV11-3	13	TRBJ2-1	TGTGCCAGCAGCTTCCGGGACAATAATGAGCAGTTCTTC	CASSFRDNNEQFF
.	.	TRBV5-5	13	TRBJ2-7	TGTGCCAGCAGCTTAGGAGGGACCTACGAGCAGTACTTC	CASSLGGTYEQYF
.	.	TRBV9	14	TRBJ2-2	TGTGCCAGCAGCGAAAGGGGCTACACCGGGGAGCTGTTTTTT	CASSERGYTGELFF
TRBD2	.	TRBV6-5	16	TRBJ2-3	TGTGCCAGCAGTTCCCCTAGCGGGGGGGAACCATATACGCAGTATTTT	CASSSPSGGEPYTQYF
.	.	TRBV25-1	16	TRBJ1-3	TGTGCCAGCATCCAGAAGGACTGGAACTCTGGAAACACCATATATTTT	CASIQKDWNSGNTIYF
TRBD1	.	TRBV5-5	17	TRBJ1-4	TGTGCCAGCAGCTTGATAAGTTGGGACAGAAGTAATGAAAAACTGTTTTTT	CASSLISWDRSNEKLFF
TRBD1	few	TRBV5-5	16	TRBJ2-7	TGTGCCAGCGGGGTTGCCGGGACAGGGCACGTCTACGAGCAGTACTTC	CASGVAGTGHVYEQYF
.	.	TRBV5-1	14	TRBJ1-4	TGCGCCAGCAGCTTGTTAGGGGCTAATGAAAAACTGTTTTTT	CASSLLGANEKLFF
.	.	TRBV18	15	TRBJ1-5	TGTGCCAGCTCACCCCCGGGGTCCTTGAATCAGCCCCAGCATTTT	CASSPPGSLNQPQHF
TRBD2	once	TRBV19	15	TRBJ2-3	TGTGCCAGCAAACCTGCGGGAGGACGCACAGATACGCAGTATTTT	CASKPAGGRTDTQYF
TRBD1	.	TRBV7-2	16	TRBJ2-6	TGTGCCAGCAGCGTAAGACAGGGCCCTGGGGCCAACGTCCTGACTTTC	CASSVRQGPGANVLTF
.	.	TRBV6-5	11	TRBJ2-7	TGTGCCAGCACCCAAGGGGGTGAGCAGTACTTC	CASTQGGEQYF
.	.	TRBV6-5	13	TRBJ1-1	TGTGCCAGCAGTTACGAGGAGTACACTGAAGCTTTCTTT	CASSYEEYTEAFF
TRBD2	.	TRBV11-3	15	TRBJ2-5	TGTGCCAGCGGAGCGGGACTAGCGGGGGGGGAGACCCAGTACTTC	CASGAGLAGGETQYF
TRBD1	.	TRBV6-5	14	TRBJ1-6	TGTGCCAGCAGTCCACAGGGGGTCCTTTCACCCCTCCACTTT	CASSPQGVLSPLHF